A single sample is the source of the 29 T cell receptor beta chains below, sequenced in a study of breast tumors, draining lymph nodes, adjacent tissues. Breast cancer patients provided tissue from their axillary draining lymph nodes. Each CDR3 protein is one row after TCRdb ran MiXCR on the multiplex PCR reads. The data contain approximately 280,000 distinct CDR3 sequences, 30% of them singletons. The specimen was axillary lymph node tissue. Source of these receptors: a female donor with breast cancer. Some clones in this sample may be carry-over from other donors' samples.

The table lists this clonotype with many counts. The chain combines TRBV27 with TRBJ1-5; tentatively, D is TRBD1 (6 bases). This CDR3 spans 13 amino acids. Germline CDR1 is MNHEY and CDR2 is SMNVEV (reference sequence). Trimming took off 6 bases at V and 6 bases at J, with 12 bases between the two ends. CDR3 sequence: CASRTGYGQPQHF. CDR3 sequence (DNA): TGTGCCAGCAGAACAGGGTACGGTCAGCCCCAGCATTTT.

A single count supports this clonotype. The V and J genes are TRBV7-7 and TRBJ2-2; the D is unclear. The CDR3 is 14 amino acids. Germline CDR1 SSHAT, CDR2 FNYEAQ (reference sequence). The CDR3 nucleotides are TGTGCTAGAGATCATGGGTCAGGCACCGGGGAGCTGTTTTTT. This codes for CARDHGSGTGELFF. The whole variable domain, remainder taken from reference TRBV7-7 and TRBJ2-2, is GAGVSQSPRYKVTKRGQDVTLRCDPISSHATLYWYQQALGQGPEFLTYFNYEAQPDKSGLPSDRFSAERPEGSISTLTIQRTEQRDSAMYRCARDHGSGTGELFFGEGSRLTVL.

This clonotype came up many times. The chain has TRBV20-1 and TRBJ2-1; 12 bases align to TRBD2. V lost 6 bases to trimming and J lost 5 bases; unmatched junction nucleotides: 11. The germline gives CDR1 DFQATT, CDR2 SNEGSKA (reference sequence). The CDR3 has 16 amino acids. The CDR3 DNA sequence: TGCAGTGCGAGGTCGAGGACTAGCGGGATCAACAATGAGCAGTTCTTC. Its translation is CSARSRTSGINNEQFF.

This clonotype was recorded a few times. The chain is built from TRBV3-1 and TRBJ1-2; D perhaps matches TRBD1 (6 bases). The CDR3 is made up of 14 amino acids. Germline V gives CDR1 LGHDT, CDR2 YNNKEL (reference sequence). Trimming removed 2 bases at V and 1 base at J, with 8 bases between. The DNA of the CDR3 is TGTGCCAGCAGCCAACCGGGACATAACTATGGCTACACCTTC. Translated: CASSQPGHNYGYTF.

This clonotype was seen repeatedly, ten times or more. The chain carries TRBV5-1 and TRBJ1-6; possible D gene TRBD1, 6 bases. V was pared by 1 base and J by 9 bases, with 8 bases between. The CDR3 totals 13 residues. Germline V CDR1 and CDR2: SGHRS, YFSETQ. The CDR3 region has the DNA TGCGCCAGCAGCTTGACAGGGAGTTCACCCCTCCACTTT. Translating it yields CASSLTGSSPLHF.

On this clonotype: A read error is possible here, since a much larger clone lies one base away. V and J are TRBV5-1 and TRBJ2-7, with D uncertain. The CDR3 is 13 amino acids. The V gene's germline CDR1 is SGHRS and CDR2 YFSETQ. CDR3 sequence (DNA): TGCGCCAGCAGCTCCCCCCCCTCCTACGGGCAGTACTTC. Protein product: CASSSPPSYGQYF.

In DNA, the CDR3 is TGTGCCAGCAGGAGACAGGGACGGGGAAGCGCAAACACTGAAGCTTTCTTT. Translated: CASRRQGRGSANTEAFF. The chain joins TRBV2 to TRBJ1-1, with TRBD1 matching 7 bases. Unmatched junction bases numbered 15, after V lost 6 bases and J lost 2 bases. From germline, CDR1 is SNHLY and CDR2 FYNNEI. This CDR3 comprises 17 residues.

At least ten counts were recorded for this clonotype. The rearrangement links TRBV19 to TRBJ2-2; 12 nucleotides match TRBD2. Germline CDR1 reads LNHDA; CDR2 reads SQIVND (reference sequence). This CDR3 region has 15 residues. V lost 9 bases and J lost 5; bases outside the gene matches: 7. The CDR3 loop is CASRLAGEGTGELFF. The CDR3 nucleotides read TGTGCCAGCCGACTAGCGGGAGAGGGTACCGGGGAGCTGTTTTTT.

This chain joins TRBV5-1 and TRBJ1-3; D is uncertain. Germline loops: CDR1 SGHRS, CDR2 YFSETQ. Trimming stripped 1 base from V and 7 bases from J, with 12 bases between. There are 14 residues in the CDR3. The CDR3 nucleotides are TGCGCCAGCAGCTTGTATGGGGTTAGGAACACCATATATTTT. Its translation is CASSLYGVRNTIYF.

This clonotype came up many times. This sequence joins TRBV20-1 and TRBJ1-2, with 7 bases matching TRBD1. V lost 5 bases, J lost 4 bases, and 7 bases stayed unmatched. There are 13 residues in the CDR3. CDR1 is DFQATT and CDR2 is SNEGSKA in the germline V gene (reference sequence). The CDR3 DNA sequence: TGCAGTGCTCGGTCGGGGACAGTCTATGGCTACACCTTC. It codes for CSARSGTVYGYTF.

On this clonotype: The junction departs from germline at one end; a sequencing error may be responsible. The gene calls are TRBV2 and TRBJ2-5; D is possibly TRBD2 (5 bases). Germline CDR1 SNHLY, CDR2 FYNNEI. There are 14 residues in the CDR3. The CDR3 loop is CAGSAFGSPETQYF. Here the CDR3 DNA reads TGTGCCGGCAGTGCTTTTGGGAGCCCAGAGACCCAGTACTTC.

Concerning this clonotype itself: A clone one base away is much larger, so this may be a read error. This rearrangement joins TRBV5-4 to TRBJ2-7; weak D call: TRBD1 (6 bases). This CDR3 contains 16 residues. The germline CDR1 and CDR2 sequences are SGHNT and YYREEE (reference sequence). Trimming removed 4 bases at V and 5 bases at J, with 22 bases between. The CDR3 DNA reads TGTGCCAGCAGCCCTGGACAGAACAGACCTCCCCACGAGCAGTACTTC. Amino acids: CASSPGQNRPPHEQYF.

The chain links TRBV4-2 to TRBJ2-7; 9 bases line up with TRBD2. Germline V gene sequence: CDR1 LGHNA, CDR2 YNFKEQ. The CDR3 runs to 16 residues. V dropped 1 base and J dropped 1; count of bases not matched to a gene: 5. The CDR3 loop reads CASSQVGAGGSYEQYF. The CDR3 nucleotides are TGTGCCAGCAGCCAAGTAGGAGCGGGAGGATCCTACGAGCAGTACTTC.

This clonotype was counted at least ten times. V and J are TRBV7-9 and TRBJ2-7; D ambiguous. Germline loops: CDR1 SEHNR, CDR2 FQNEAQ (reference sequence). The CDR3 runs 14 residues. V was shortened by 5 bases and J by 5 bases, with 16 bases between the two germline ends. The CDR3 bases are TGTGCCAGCAGCCTGACCCTTGAAATGGACGAGCAGTACTTC. It is translated as CASSLTLEMDEQYF.

Of note for this clonotype: At one boundary the junction diverges from the germline segment, which might be a read error. This sequence joins TRBV24-1 and TRBJ2-2; a possible D gene is TRBD2 (6 bases). Per germline, CDR1 KGHDR and CDR2 SFDVKD. The CDR3 consists of 14 residues. CDR3: CAISSGTCTGELFF. Written as DNA, the CDR3 is TGTGCCATCAGTTCCGGGACTTGCACCGGGGAGCTGTTTTTT.

The rearrangement links TRBV30 to TRBJ1-5, with a tentative D call TRBD1 (5 bases). Per the germline V gene, CDR1 is GTSNPN and CDR2 is SVGIG (reference sequence). Between the trimmed V and J ends, which lost 8 bases and 1 base, there was a span of 15 bases. This CDR3 is 14 amino acids long. The CDR3 sequence is CAAQNQGSNQPQHF. CDR3 nucleotide sequence: TGTGCCGCCCAGAACCAGGGAAGCAATCAGCCCCAGCATTTT.

This clonotype turned up a few times. Its ends do not fully match the called genes, so a read error is possible. J is TRBJ2-5 and V is TRBV12-3 or TRBV12-4, with D hard to call. CDR3 length equals 11 residues. CDR3 coding DNA: TGTGCCAGCAGTTTTAAAGAGGCCCAGTACTTC. Protein sequence: CASSFKEAQYF.

The sample holds many counts of this clonotype. In DNA form, the CDR3 reads TGTGCCAGCAGTAAGGGGACTAGCGATTACAATGAGCAGTTCTTC. Amino acids: CASSKGTSDYNEQFF. The genes are TRBV2 and TRBJ2-1, with 10 bases that match TRBD2. The CDR3 totals 15 residues. Germline V gives CDR1 SNHLY, CDR2 FYNNEI. Trimming removed 5 bases from V and 4 bases from J; junction bases left unmatched: 5.

This clonotype was detected ten times or more. The genes are TRBV12-3 or TRBV12-4 and TRBJ1-6, with D maybe TRBD1 (5 bases). The length of the CDR3 is 14 residues. Trimming left V 3 bases short and J 10 bases short, with 13 bases between. Here the CDR3 reads CASSLRGGSSPLHF. For the CDR3, the DNA is TGTGCCAGCAGTTTGCGGGGGGGGTCGTCACCCCTCCACTTT.

As to this clonotype: At one end, the junction sequence differs from germline, possibly due to a read error. The chain couples TRBV12-3 or TRBV12-4 to TRBJ1-1, with unresolved D. CDR3 size: 14 residues. CDR3 protein: CASSFQDANIEAFF. The CDR3 bases are TGTGCCAGCAGTTTCCAGGACGCGAACATTGAAGCTTTCTTT.

The V gene is TRBV6-1, the J gene TRBJ1-1, with D hard to call. Germline V gene sequence: CDR1 MNHNS, CDR2 SASEGT. Trimming stripped 2 bases from V and 7 bases from J, with 14 bases between. CDR3 length: 14 residues. Written as DNA, the CDR3 is TGTGCCAGCAGTGAATTGTGGGAGGTAGGTGAAGCTTTCTTT. It translates to CASSELWEVGEAFF.

This clonotype was observed a few times. One base away lies a much larger clone, so this may be a sequencing read error. This CDR3 is missing its conserved last phenylalanine or tryptophan, likely due to a read error. The J gene is TRBJ2-7, the V gene TRBV5-4; no firm D call. The CDR3 runs to 12 residues. V gave up 0 bases and J gave up 6 bases, with 7 bases separating them. Looked up from germline, CDR1 is SGHNT and CDR2 is YYREEE (reference sequence). In DNA form, the CDR3 reads TGTGCCAGCAGCTTGGCCAGCGCCGAGCAGTACCTC. Amino acids: CASSLASAEQYL.

J is TRBJ2-4 and V is TRBV20-1; 12 bases are shared with TRBD2. This CDR3 spans 15 amino acids. Germline V gene lookup returns CDR1 DFQATT and CDR2 SNEGSKA (reference sequence). J was trimmed by 9 bases and V by 6 bases; bases with no gene match: 12. The CDR3 spells CSARGLAGGGGIQYF. CDR3 in DNA: TGCAGTGCGAGGGGACTAGCGGGCGGAGGGGGCATTCAGTACTTC.

This clonotype was seen many times. This sequence joins TRBV15 and TRBJ1-2; D not certain. This CDR3 region has 14 residues. CDR1 is LNHNV, CDR2 YYDKDF, per germline (reference sequence). V shed 0 bases and J shed 5 bases, with 10 bases lying between them. In DNA form, the CDR3 reads TGTGCCACCAGCAGAGATAAGGGCGAGTATGGCTACACCTTC. It is translated as CATSRDKGEYGYTF.

This chain's CDR3 is CASSLGGALPAAGELFF. CDR3 nucleotides: TGTGCCAGCAGCTTGGGGGGGGCCCTTCCTGCCGCCGGGGAGCTGTTTTTT. The rearrangement uses TRBV5-4 and TRBJ2-2, with D perhaps matching TRBD1 or TRBD2 (6 bases each). There are 17 residues in the CDR3. Between the trimmed V and J ends, which lost 0 bases and 6 bases, there was a span of 18 bases. Germline V gene lookup returns CDR1 SGHNT and CDR2 YYREEE (reference sequence).

This chain joins TRBV19 and TRBJ1-5; the D is unclear. Germline CDR1 LNHDA, CDR2 SQIVND (reference sequence). V lost 3 bases, J lost 11 bases, and 20 bases lay in between. CDR3 size: 15 residues. The CDR3 reads CASSMSPAVQETQHF. The CDR3 DNA reads TGTGCCAGTAGTATGTCTCCGGCGGTACAAGAGACCCAGCATTTT. The full variable domain, completed using reference TRBV19 and TRBJ1-5, is DGGITQSPKYLFRKEGQNVTLSCEQNLNHDAMYWYRQDPGQGLRLIYYSQIVNDFQKGDIAEGYSVSREKKESFPLTVTSAQKNPTAFYLCASSMSPAVQETQHFGDGTRLSIL.

The chain carries TRBV6-1 and TRBJ2-3; tentative D call: TRBD1 (6 bases). Germline V gene lookup returns CDR1 MNHNS and CDR2 SASEGT. V lost 0 bases to trimming and J lost 4 bases, with 11 bases between them. The CDR3 contains 15 residues. The DNA of the CDR3 is TGTGCCAGCAGTGAAGCCCACAGGGTGGCAGATACGCAGTATTTT. Its protein is CASSEAHRVADTQYF.

The chain uses TRBV5-5 and TRBJ1-2; D remains unclear. V dropped 3 bases and J dropped 10 bases, with 16 bases sitting between them. The CDR3 covers 13 residues. The germline V gene encodes CDR1 SGHKS and CDR2 YYEKEE (reference sequence). CDR3 region: CASSYSGPQAYTF. CDR3 DNA sequence: TGTGCCAGCAGCTACTCCGGGCCGCAGGCCTACACCTTC.

This clonotype came up many times. The chain couples TRBV9 to TRBJ2-1, with D unresolved. The CDR3 spans 18 residues. Germline-derived CDR1 and CDR2 are SGDLS and YYNGEE. The V end was cut by 0 bases, the J end by 0 bases, with 16 bases between. CDR3 nucleotides: TGTGCCAGCAGCGTAGCTACCGCGATACATAACTCCTACAATGAGCAGTTCTTC. It specifies CASSVATAIHNSYNEQFF.